The 8 T cell receptor beta chains below were found in one sample sequenced in a study of identical twins. TCRdb re-analysed the 5' RACE reads in MiXCR, keeping a single row per CDR3 protein. The sample holds roughly 770,000 distinct CDR3 sequences, 15% to 20% seen once. The data were also submitted as part of a second study, on T cells expressing NK-cell markers.

Sequenced input: PBMCs. Every receptor here comes from a woman younger than 35 in good health.

The chain is built from TRBV12-3 or TRBV12-4 and TRBJ1-2, with a tentative D call TRBD1 (5 bases). V lost 7 bases, J lost 6 bases, and 9 bases lay in between. CDR3 size: 11 residues. In DNA form, the CDR3 reads TGTGCCAGCACCCGGGGGGATGGCTACACCTTC. Protein product: CASTRGDGYTF.

This clonotype appeared a few times. The chain is built from TRBV4-1 and TRBJ1-5; D may be TRBD1 (5 bases). This CDR3 contains 17 residues. Germline CDR1 MGHRA, CDR2 YSYEKL. Deletions cut 1 base from V and 0 bases from J, with 13 bases between. The CDR3 sequence is CASSQGRGGGSNQPQHF. For the CDR3, the DNA is TGCGCCAGCAGCCAAGGTCGCGGGGGAGGTAGCAATCAGCCCCAGCATTTT.

There are a few counts of this clonotype. The genes are TRBV12-3 or TRBV12-4 and TRBJ2-1, with TRBD2 matching 9 bases. The ends lost 0 bases at V and 7 bases at J; junction bases unmatched: 10. This CDR3 is built from 17 residues. CDR3 loop: CASSLALAGKPRNEQFF. CDR3 bases: TGTGCCAGCAGTTTAGCGCTAGCGGGAAAGCCCAGAAATGAGCAGTTCTTC.

This rearrangement joins TRBV20-1 to TRBJ1-1, with a weak D call TRBD1 (5 bases). Germline values: CDR1 DFQATT, CDR2 SNEGSKA (reference sequence). Trimming left V 5 bases short and J 0 bases short, with 16 bases between. This CDR3 comprises 15 residues. CDR3 region: CSALIAGTVNTEAFF. CDR3 coding DNA: TGCAGTGCTTTGATAGCCGGGACGGTGAACACTGAAGCTTTCTTT.

The chain has TRBV6-1 and TRBJ2-7; D is unresolved. In germline, CDR1 is MNHNS, CDR2 SASEGT. There are 13 residues in the CDR3. Trimming stripped 6 bases from V and 5 bases from J, with 14 bases between. The CDR3 nucleotides are TGTGCCAGCAGCGCACCGGGTATCCACGAGCAGTACTTC. This codes for CASSAPGIHEQYF.

This clonotype was observed a handful of times. The chain joins TRBV15 to TRBJ2-7; 10 bases match TRBD1. Germline loops: CDR1 LNHNV, CDR2 YYDKDF (reference sequence). The V segment lost 1 base and the J segment 3 bases; nucleotides outside the gene matches: 6. The CDR3 is 16 residues long. Here the CDR3 reads CATSRGRDRGIYEQYF. The CDR3 DNA follows: TGTGCCACCAGCAGAGGACGGGACAGGGGTATCTACGAGCAGTACTTC. The full variable domain, its missing parts supplied by reference TRBV15 and TRBJ2-7, is DAMVIQNPRYQVTQFGKPVTLSCSQTLNHNVMYWYQQKSSQAPKLLFHYYDKDFNNEADTPDNFQSRRPNTSFCFLDIRSPGLGDTAMYLCATSRGRDRGIYEQYFGPGTRLTVT.

This clonotype was observed a few times. V gene TRBV20-1 combines with J gene TRBJ2-7; D is unresolved. V shed 6 bases and J shed 7 bases, with 10 bases lying between them. CDR1 and CDR2 (germline): DFQATT, SNEGSKA (reference sequence). This CDR3 spans 10 amino acids. The CDR3 coding sequence is TGCAGTGCAGGACCCCGGGAGCAGTACTTC. Its translation is CSAGPREQYF.

V usage is TRBV20-1 and J usage is TRBJ2-7; 10 nucleotides agree with TRBD2. V lost 6 bases, J lost 4 bases, and 9 bases stayed unmatched. CDR3 size: 14 residues. From germline, CDR1 is DFQATT and CDR2 SNEGSKA (reference sequence). CDR3 region: CSATPSGSWYEQYF. CDR3 nucleotides: TGCAGTGCAACTCCTAGCGGGAGCTGGTACGAGCAGTACTTC.